These T cell receptor beta chains were read from a single sample in a study of blood T cell repertoires in COVID-19. TCRdb's table, derived via immunoSEQ multiplex PCR, lists solely in-frame clones and lacks some. Of 95,000 to 100,000 clones listed, roughly four fifths were seen once; the top ten hold about 10%. Sequenced material: peripheral blood. These receptors were taken from a man aged 65-85 years with acute or convalescent COVID-19. CDR3s include the opening cysteine and the closing phenylalanine or tryptophan. Each record gives: clone size, J gene, V gene, D gene, CDR3 protein, CDR3 DNA. A D gene is named only where the DNA matches it firmly. Size tells how often a clone was seen (once, few, many) or the class of an expanded clone, and some rows leave it out.

>-|TRBJ2-7|TRBV6-1|-
CASSEMTSVPYEQYF
TGTGCCAGCAGTGAAATGACTAGTGTCCCCTACGAGCAGTACTTC
>few|TRBJ1-1|TRBV19|TRBD1
CASSLRQGRAFF
TGTGCCAGTAGTCTCCGACAGGGTAGAGCTTTCTTT
>-|TRBJ1-5|TRBV28|TRBD1
CASSPQGQGGHRPQHF
TGTGCCAGCAGTCCCCAGGGACAGGGGGGCCATCGGCCCCAGCATTTT
>few|TRBJ1-5|TRBV28|-
CASSPGLRPQHF
TGTGCCAGCAGTCCTGGCCTTCGGCCCCAGCATTTT
>-|TRBJ2-2|TRBV2|TRBD1
CASSPTGLTGELFF
TGTGCCAGCAGCCCGACAGGGTTAACCGGGGAGCTGTTTTTT
>few|TRBJ1-2|TRBV11-2|-
CASSLDGVTGYTF
TGTGCCAGCAGCTTGGACGGGGTTACCGGCTACACCTTC
>-|TRBJ1-5|TRBV19|TRBD1
CASSSRQGPSNQPQHF
TGTGCCAGTAGTTCAAGACAGGGGCCGAGCAATCAGCCCCAGCATTTT
>-|TRBJ1-5|TRBV5-1|TRBD1
CASSPGTGGSNQPQHF
TGCGCCAGCAGCCCTGGGACAGGGGGTAGCAATCAGCCCCAGCATTTT
>-|TRBJ2-7|TRBV9|TRBD1
CASSVAGTGSYEQYF
TGTGCCAGCAGCGTAGCCGGGACAGGGTCCTACGAGCAGTACTTC
>-|TRBJ2-1|TRBV24-1|-
CATSDSTRQAREQFF
TGTGCCACCAGTGATTCCACTCGACAGGCTCGTGAGCAGTTCTTC
>-|TRBJ1-4|TRBV23-1|TRBD1
CASSRRTGMGEKLFF
TGCGCCAGCAGTCGACGGACAGGGATGGGTGAAAAACTGTTTTTT
>-|TRBJ2-7|TRBV6-2/TRBV6-3|-
CASSYPTGVIYEQYF
TGTGCCAGCAGTTACCCGACGGGAGTCATTTACGAGCAGTACTTC
>-|TRBJ2-1|TRBV7-2|TRBD2
CASSLGLAGGINEQFF
TGTGCCAGCAGCTTAGGACTAGCGGGGGGCATCAATGAGCAGTTCTTC
>-|TRBJ1-3|TRBV4-3|-
CASSQDPAGQIGNTIYF
TGCGCCAGCAGCCAAGACCCAGCAGGGCAGATTGGAAACACCATATATTTT
>-|TRBJ2-3|TRBV28|TRBD2
CASMAGGSLADTQYF
TGTGCCAGCATGGCCGGCGGGAGTTTAGCAGATACGCAGTATTTT
>-|TRBJ1-2|TRBV27|-
CASSSSSTASPYGYTF
TGTGCCAGCAGTTCCTCATCGACAGCATCACCCTATGGCTACACCTTC
>-|TRBJ2-1|TRBV6-5|TRBD2
CASSLAGRSGGNEQFF
TGTGCCAGCAGTTTAGCGGGGCGTTCCGGTGGCAATGAGCAGTTCTTC
>-|TRBJ2-3|TRBV9|-
CASSTGPQGTDTQYF
TGTGCCAGCAGCACAGGGCCTCAGGGCACAGATACGCAGTATTTT
>-|TRBJ1-2|TRBV2|TRBD1
CASSAGTGNYGYTF
TGTGCCAGCAGCGCCGGGACAGGGAACTATGGCTACACCTTC
>-|TRBJ1-5|TRBV6-1|TRBD1
CASLSRDRGLQPQHF
TGTGCCAGCCTTTCCCGGGACAGGGGGCTTCAGCCCCAGCATTTT
>-|TRBJ2-2|TRBV27|TRBD2
CASSLFWREGSTGELFF
TGTGCCAGCAGTTTATTCTGGCGGGAGGGTAGCACCGGGGAGCTGTTTTTT
>-|TRBJ2-2|TRBV4-1|TRBD1
CARRGDRGAGELFF
TGCGCCCGCAGAGGGGACAGGGGAGCCGGGGAGCTGTTTTTT